The rows below give T cell receptor beta chains drawn from one sample of a study of cytomegalovirus exposure and HLA in healthy donors. The data were produced by immunoSEQ multiplex PCR, yet TCRdb's version contains in-frame clones alone and is incomplete. The sample contains roughly 170,000 clones, 80% of which appear only once. Sequenced: PBMCs. These receptors were taken from a boy between 10 and 17 years old in good health and CMV-seronegative. Each CDR3 is given with its conserved first and last residue. D genes are given only for firm matches. Where a row states a size, it is once, few, many or the class of an expanded clone; other rows omit it.

>TRBV7-2|NA|NA|TRBJ2-7
TGTGCCAGCAGCTTCGGGGTTGGGCCTTACGAGCAGTACTTC
CASSFGVGPYEQYF
>TRBV5-1|NA|NA|TRBJ1-2
TGCGCCAGCAGCTTCGACACGACATTGGATGGCTACACCTTC
CASSFDTTLDGYTF
>TRBV4-3|NA|TRBD2|TRBJ2-3
TGCGCCAGCAGCCCCTTGAATAGCGGGAGCGCAGATACGCAGTATTTT
CASSPLNSGSADTQYF
>TRBV4-2|NA|TRBD1|TRBJ1-2
TGTGCCAGCAGCCAAGAACAGGGGACGATTCGGTACACCTTC
CASSQEQGTIRYTF
>TRBV30|NA|NA|TRBJ1-3
TGTGCCTGGGGTCGGTCACGTTCCTCTGGAAACACCATATATTTT
CAWGRSRSSGNTIYF
>TRBV7-3|NA|TRBD1|TRBJ1-2
TGTGCCAGCAGCTTCGTACCAGGGGGCGATGGCTACACCTTC
CASSFVPGGDGYTF
>TRBV30|NA|TRBD2|TRBJ2-7
TGTGCCTGGAGTGTACTTAGGGGCGGGAGAAGCGAGCAGTACTTC
CAWSVLRGGRSEQYF
>TRBV30|NA|TRBD1|TRBJ1-1
TGTGCCTGGAGTTTAGCGGACAGGCGGCTCAACACTGAAGCTTTCTTT
CAWSLADRRLNTEAFF
>TRBV5-1|NA|NA|TRBJ1-1
TGCGCCAGCAGCGTGGACAGGAACACTGAAGCTTTCTTT
CASSVDRNTEAFF
>TRBV19|few|TRBD1|TRBJ2-7
TGTGCCAGTAGTTTTACAGGGGTTCCCTACGAGCAGTACTTC
CASSFTGVPYEQYF
>TRBV6-1|NA|TRBD1|TRBJ1-2
TGTGCCAGCAGCCCGGGACAGGTAGACTATGGCTACACCTTC
CASSPGQVDYGYTF
>TRBV5-8|NA|NA|TRBJ2-7
TGTGCCAGCAGCTCAAGGGGACTGTCGCGGGGCGAGCAGTACTTC
CASSSRGLSRGEQYF
>TRBV27|NA|NA|TRBJ1-1
TGTGCCAGCAGTTTATCAGTGGGGAGTGAAGCTTTCTTT
CASSLSVGSEAFF
>TRBV30|NA|NA|TRBJ1-4
TGTGCCTGGAGCGCAGGGGTGGGTTTAAATGAAAAACTGTTTTTT
CAWSAGVGLNEKLFF
>TRBV6-1|NA|NA|TRBJ1-2
TGTGCCAGCAGTGATGTACAGGGAGATGGCTACACCTTC
CASSDVQGDGYTF
>TRBV10-2|NA|NA|TRBJ1-4
TGCGCCAGTAGATCAGGGTTTTTAAGTGAAAAACTGTTTTTT
CASRSGFLSEKLFF
>TRBV10-3|NA|TRBD1|TRBJ1-2
TGTGCCACACTAACGACAGGGGTCGACTATGGCTACACCTTC
CATLTTGVDYGYTF
>TRBV5-1|NA|TRBD1|TRBJ2-3
TGCGCCAGCAGCTTGGACGGACAGGGTTTGTATACGCAGTATTTT
CASSLDGQGLYTQYF
>TRBV18|NA|NA|TRBJ2-7
TGTGCCAGCTCACCACGGACAGATACCTACGAGCAGTACTTC
CASSPRTDTYEQYF
>TRBV2|NA|TRBD1|TRBJ1-2
TGTGCCAGCAGTGAAGAGACAGGGTGGGGCTACACCTTC
CASSEETGWGYTF
>TRBV5-6|NA|NA|TRBJ2-1
TGTGCCAGTAGGAGACTCATGAATGAGCAGTTCTTC
CASRRLMNEQFF
>TRBV2|NA|NA|TRBJ1-1
TGTGCCGGCAGGGAGGGCACTGAGGCTTTCTTT
CAGREGTEAFF
>TRBV29-1|few|NA|TRBJ1-2
TGCAGCGCCGAAAGGACGGACTCCTCTGGCCGCTATGGCTACACCTTC
CSAERTDSSGRYGYTF
>TRBV6-5|once|NA|TRBJ1-2
TGTGCCAGCAGTTACTCGGAGGCGGTGGGGGGCTACACCTTC
CASSYSEAVGGYTF
>TRBV9|NA|NA|TRBJ1-1
TGTGCCAGCAGCGTAGGGGGGCCCTCGGACACTGAAGCTTTCTTT
CASSVGGPSDTEAFF
>TRBV28|NA|NA|TRBJ2-7
TGTGCCAGCCTCGGGAACTACGAGCAGTACTTC
CASLGNYEQYF
>TRBV7-3|NA|NA|TRBJ2-2
TGTGCCAGCAGCTTAAGCGGGTCGAACACCGGGGAGCTGTTTTTT
CASSLSGSNTGELFF
>TRBV10-3|NA|NA|TRBJ1-1
TGTGCCATCAGTGACAGGGGGAACACTGAAGCTTTCTTT
CAISDRGNTEAFF
>TRBV5-1|NA|NA|TRBJ1-4
TGCGCCAGCAGCTTGGCCGGGGTAGGGAGAAGTGAAAAACTGTTTTTT
CASSLAGVGRSEKLFF
>TRBV15|few|TRBD1|TRBJ2-1
TGTGCCACGCTCCAGATACGGGACAGAAACTACAATGAGCAGTTCTTC
CATLQIRDRNYNEQFF